The 21 T cell receptor beta chains presented below share a single source sample, sequenced in a study of blood T cells in healthy people across ages. PCR was performed a second time for roughly 6 to 12 cycles using a sample-barcoded 5' primer and a J-beta primer mix. TCRdb passed the 5' RACE reads through MiXCR, listing each CDR3 protein once. The profile shows 550,000 to 650,000 distinct CDR3 sequences, 25% to 30% of them singletons. Sequencing was carried out using blood. The receptors were gathered from an elderly woman in good health.

This clonotype was seen many times. CDR3 bases: TGCGCCAGCAGCTCCTCGCCCGGACAGGGCCTTTCTGGGGCCAACGTCCTGACTTTC. Residues: CASSSSPGQGLSGANVLTF. The chain couples TRBV5-1 to TRBJ2-6, with 8 bases identical to TRBD1. The CDR3 length is 19 residues. Trimming took 3 bases from V and 1 from J; bases not matched to a gene: 12. Germline-derived CDR1 and CDR2 are SGHRS and YFSETQ. Complete variable domain (other parts from reference TRBV5-1 and TRBJ2-6): KAGVTQTPRYLIKTRGQQVTLSCSPISGHRSVSWYQQTPGQGLQFLFEYFSETQRNKGNFPGRFSGRQFSNSRSEMNVSTLELGDSALYLCASSSSPGQGLSGANVLTFGAGSRLTVL.

The CDR3 coding sequence is TGTGCCAGCAGCTTAGGGCGGCTGGATCAGCCCCAGCATTTT. It is translated as CASSLGRLDQPQHF. The genes are TRBV7-8 and TRBJ1-5; D not resolved. CDR1 is SGHVS and CDR2 is FQNEAQ in the germline V gene. V gave up 1 base and J gave up 5 bases, with 9 bases separating them. This CDR3 comprises 14 residues.

This clonotype appeared a single time. This chain connects TRBV7-2 to TRBJ2-7; D is undetermined. V dropped 5 bases and J dropped 6 bases, with 14 bases sitting between them. This CDR3 is built from 13 residues. The V gene's germline CDR1 is SGHTA and CDR2 FQGNSA. The CDR3 here is CASSRTGGVEQYF. The CDR3 DNA follows: TGTGCCAGCAGCCGGACCGGTGGGGTCGAGCAGTACTTC. Full variable domain (outside the CDR3, taken from reference TRBV7-2 and TRBJ2-7): GAGVSQSPSNKVTEKGKDVELRCDPISGHTALYWYRQSLGQGLEFLIYFQGNSAPDKSGLPSDRFSAERTGGSVSTLTIQRTQQEDSAVYLCASSRTGGVEQYFGPGTRLTVT.

V gene TRBV5-4 combines with J gene TRBJ2-1, with D uncertain. Trimming removed 1 base at V and 2 bases at J, with 10 bases between. The CDR3 runs 15 residues. Germline CDR1 SGHNT, CDR2 YYREEE (reference sequence). CDR3 residues: CASSLSQKPYNEQFF. The CDR3 bases are TGTGCCAGCAGCTTGAGCCAAAAACCCTACAATGAGCAGTTCTTC.

This clonotype was seen a few times. The CDR3 loop reads CATRGVSEQYF. The CDR3 DNA is TGTGCCACCCGGGGGGTAAGCGAGCAGTACTTC. The chain recombines TRBV19 with TRBJ2-7, with 7 bases matching TRBD2. The V gene's germline CDR1 is LNHDA and CDR2 SQIVND (reference sequence). Trimming removed 10 bases from V and 6 bases from J; junction bases left unmatched: 6. The CDR3 has 11 amino acids.

This clonotype was found a few times. The junction shows a germline mismatch at one end, possibly a read error. The J gene is TRBJ2-3, the V gene TRBV3-1; D is undetermined. The germline V gene has CDR1 LGHDT and CDR2 YNNKEL (reference sequence). The CDR3 is made up of 13 amino acids. The CDR3 loop is CTSSPHSTDTQYF. As DNA, the CDR3 is TGTACCAGCAGCCCCCACTCCACAGATACGCAGTATTTT.

This clonotype was found many times. The chain carries TRBV20-1 and TRBJ1-6; D uncertain. Germline CDR1 is DFQATT and CDR2 is SNEGSKA (reference sequence). The V end was cut by 3 bases, the J end by 1 base, with 7 bases between. CDR3 length equals 14 residues. The CDR3 bases are TGCAGTGCTAGGCAAAGGTCCTATAATTCACCCCTCCACTTT. Encoded protein: CSARQRSYNSPLHF.

The CDR3 nucleotides are TGTGCCACCAGCAGAGGGGATCGGGCAGGGGGATATTCACCCCTCCACTTT. Protein product: CATSRGDRAGGYSPLHF. The gene calls are TRBV15 and TRBJ1-6; 7 bases fit TRBD1. CDR3 length equals 17 residues. Trimming removed 1 base from V and 8 bases from J; junction bases left unmatched: 11. The germline CDR1 and CDR2 sequences are LNHNV and YYDKDF (reference sequence).

The rearrangement uses TRBV6-5 and TRBJ2-4; 9 nucleotides align to TRBD2. The J call may be mistaken, given a closer DNA end match to TRBJ2-7. The CDR3 totals 15 residues. The V gene's germline CDR1 is MNHEY and CDR2 SVGAGI. For the CDR3, the DNA is TGTGCCAGCAGCCTTCTAGCGGGACTAATCTACGAGCAGTACTTC. It translates to CASSLLAGLIYEQYF.

This clonotype was seen a few times. The V call is TRBV2, the J call TRBJ1-1; maybe TRBD1 (6 bases). V lost 4 bases to trimming and J lost 4 bases, with 13 bases between them. Germline assignment: CDR1 SNHLY and CDR2 FYNNEI. The CDR3 covers 14 residues. The CDR3 loop is CASSAWGAVTEAFF. CDR3 DNA: TGTGCCAGCAGTGCGTGGGGGGCGGTCACTGAAGCTTTCTTT.

A note on this clonotype: A much larger clone lies one base from this, so it may be a read error. V and J are TRBV6-5 and TRBJ1-2; the D gene is possibly TRBD1 (5 bases). The V end lost 10 bases, the J end lost 6 bases, and 24 bases lay between the germline ends. The CDR3 totals 15 residues. The germline gives CDR1 MNHEY, CDR2 SVGAGI. CDR3 coding DNA: TGTGCCATCAGGGAGGAGGCGCGGGCTAGAAATGGCTACACCTTC. This gives the protein CAIREEARARNGYTF.

This clonotype appeared many times. The genes are TRBV7-2 and TRBJ2-3; perhaps TRBD2 as D (6 bases). Germline CDR1 reads SGHTA; CDR2 reads FQGNSA. V was clipped by 7 bases and J by 1 base, with 12 bases between them. The CDR3 spans 14 residues. The CDR3 spells CASTSGGGTDTQYF. The CDR3 DNA reads TGTGCCAGCACAAGTGGCGGGGGCACAGATACGCAGTATTTT.

This clonotype has a count of ten or more. The gene calls are TRBV20-1 and TRBJ1-6; D may be TRBD1 (6 bases). Trimming pared 0 bases from V and 0 bases from J, leaving 9 bases between. Germline lookup yields CDR1 DFQATT and CDR2 SNEGSKA (reference sequence). The CDR3 is 16 amino acids. The CDR3 is CSARDPTGSYNSPLHF. The CDR3, as DNA: TGCAGTGCTAGAGATCCGACAGGCTCCTATAATTCACCCCTCCACTTT.

This clonotype was seen only a few times. A much larger clone differs from this one at a single base, so this may be a read error. V usage is TRBV2 and J usage is TRBJ2-1, with 9 positions matching TRBD1. The CDR3 has 16 residues. The V segment lost 6 bases and the J segment 9 bases; nucleotides outside the gene matches: 15. Germline CDR1 is SNHLY and CDR2 is FYNNEI. In nucleotides, the CDR3 is TGTGCCAGCAGAGTTGACCGGGACAGGGCCCTAATTGAGCAGTTCTTC. It encodes CASRVDRDRALIEQFF.

This clonotype was recorded many times. The V call is TRBV6-5, the J call TRBJ2-4; D might be TRBD2 (6 bases). There are 14 residues in the CDR3. V was pared by 6 bases and J by 11 bases, with 20 bases between. The V gene's germline CDR1 is MNHEY and CDR2 SVGAGI. The CDR3, as DNA: TGTGCCAGCAGCCAGAATCAGGGACTCGCGTTTCAGTACTTC. Amino acid sequence: CASSQNQGLAFQYF.

This clonotype came up a few times. J is TRBJ2-3 and V is TRBV20-1; 11 bases line up with TRBD2. Losses at the gene ends were 3 bases for V and 6 bases for J; bases not matched to a gene: 11. The germline CDR1 and CDR2 sequences are DFQATT and SNEGSKA (reference sequence). The CDR3 runs 16 residues. The CDR3 DNA reads as TGCAGTGCTAGTTCCCTAGCGGGGGGCCTGCCCGATACGCAGTATTTT. Its translation is CSASSLAGGLPDTQYF.

The chain couples TRBV29-1 to TRBJ2-7; no reliable D call. Germline loops: CDR1 SQVTM, CDR2 ANQGSEA. The CDR3 runs to 12 residues. The V and J ends lost 4 bases and 3 bases respectively, with 10 bases between them. For the CDR3, the DNA is TGCAGCGTTGCCTTTCGCTACTACGAGCAGTACTTC. This gives the protein CSVAFRYYEQYF.

V is TRBV6-5 and J is TRBJ1-4; no definite D call. CDR1 MNHEY and CDR2 SVGAGI come from the germline V gene. V lost 0 bases and J lost 7, with 12 bases in between. The CDR3 spans 15 residues. CDR3 DNA: TGTGCCAGCAGTTACTCCGGGGTGTCGAGTGAAAAACTGTTTTTT. It yields the protein CASSYSGVSSEKLFF.

This clonotype was found many times. The DNA of the CDR3 is TGTGCCAGCAGCGTAGAAGCGGGGGGGCAAGAGACCCAGTACTTC. Its translation is CASSVEAGGQETQYF. The chain couples TRBV9 to TRBJ2-5; 10 bases are a match to TRBD2. V lost 0 bases to trimming and J lost 2 bases; unmatched junction nucleotides: 1. The CDR3 is made up of 15 amino acids. Germline assignment: CDR1 SGDLS and CDR2 YYNGEE.

Comment on this clonotype: A much larger clone differs from this one at a single base, so this may be a read error. V is TRBV5-1 and J is TRBJ2-1, with 12 nucleotides matching TRBD2. The J call may be in error: the DNA end matches TRBJ2-7 better. CDR3 length: 15 amino acids. Germline loops: CDR1 SGHRS, CDR2 YFSETQ. CDR3 protein: CASSFGTSGPNEQYF. CDR3 coding DNA: TGCGCCAGCAGCTTCGGGACTAGCGGGCCCAATGAGCAGTACTTC.

Concerning this clonotype: A read error may produce the germline difference seen at one junction end. The chain carries TRBV4-2 and TRBJ1-1, with unresolved D. This CDR3 region has 13 residues. Germline assignment: CDR1 LGHNA and CDR2 YNFKEQ. The CDR3: CASSQDSLRPAFF. CDR3 nucleotide sequence: TGTGCCAGCAGTCAAGATTCCCTCCGGCCAGCTTTCTTT.